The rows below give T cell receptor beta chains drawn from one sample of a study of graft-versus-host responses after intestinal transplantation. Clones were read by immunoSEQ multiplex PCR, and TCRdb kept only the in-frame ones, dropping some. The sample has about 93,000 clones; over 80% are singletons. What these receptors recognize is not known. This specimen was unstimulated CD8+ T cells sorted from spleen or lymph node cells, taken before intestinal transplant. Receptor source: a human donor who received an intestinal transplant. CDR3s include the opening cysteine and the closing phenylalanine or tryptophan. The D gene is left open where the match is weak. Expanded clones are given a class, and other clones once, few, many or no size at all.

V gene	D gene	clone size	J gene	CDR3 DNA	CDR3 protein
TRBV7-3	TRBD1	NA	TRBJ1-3	TGTGCCAGCAGCACCTACAGGGGCACTCGTGGAAACACCATATATTTT	CASSTYRGTRGNTIYF
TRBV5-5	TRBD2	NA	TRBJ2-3	TGTGCCAGCAACATTCCGGGACTAGGGATCACAGATACGCAGTATTTT	CASNIPGLGITDTQYF
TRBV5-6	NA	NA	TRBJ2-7	TGTGCCAGCAGCGTAAGAGCTCGTCCCTACGAGCAGTACTTC	CASSVRARPYEQYF
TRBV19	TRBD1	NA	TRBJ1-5	TGTGCCAGTAGTATACAGGGGGTCGGTGATCAGCCCCAGCATTTT	CASSIQGVGDQPQHF
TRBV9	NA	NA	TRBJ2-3	TGTGCCAGCAGCGTAGACGGGGAAGGCACAGATACGCAGTATTTT	CASSVDGEGTDTQYF
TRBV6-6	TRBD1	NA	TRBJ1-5	TGTGCCAGCAGTTTCTCCGGGACAGGTCATCAGCCCCAGCATTTT	CASSFSGTGHQPQHF
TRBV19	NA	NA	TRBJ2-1	TGTGCCAGTAGTATGGCGGCAGCTAGTGAGCAGTTCTTC	CASSMAAASEQFF
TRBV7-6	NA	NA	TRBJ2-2	TGTGCCAGCAGCTCCCTAGGGAACACCGGGGAGCTGTTTTTT	CASSSLGNTGELFF
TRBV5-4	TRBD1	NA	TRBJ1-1	TGTGCCAGCAGCTTCGGACAGGGGACTGAAGCTTTCTTT	CASSFGQGTEAFF
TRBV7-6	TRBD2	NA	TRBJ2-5	TGTGCCAGCAGCTTAGAGACTAGCCGAGAGACCCAGTACTTC	CASSLETSRETQYF
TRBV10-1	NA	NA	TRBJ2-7	TGCGCCAGCAGTGAGGGGGACACCTACTACGAGCAGTACTTC	CASSEGDTYYEQYF
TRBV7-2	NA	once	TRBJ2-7	TGTGCCAGCAGCTATGTAACTAGCTCCGAGCAGTACTTC	CASSYVTSSEQYF
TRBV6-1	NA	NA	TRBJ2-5	TGTGCCAGCAGTGTCCTGGCGGGACAAGAGACCCAGTACTTC	CASSVLAGQETQYF
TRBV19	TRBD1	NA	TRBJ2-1	TGTGCCAGTAGTATATTGGGACAGGGTAACAATGAGCAGTTCTTC	CASSILGQGNNEQFF
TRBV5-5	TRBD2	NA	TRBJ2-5	TGTGCCAGCAGCTTGTCCGGGGGGTACGCGTACCAAGAGACCCAGTACTTC	CASSLSGGYAYQETQYF
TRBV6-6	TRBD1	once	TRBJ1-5	TGTGCCAGCAGTCCGACAGGGATTGTCCAGCCCCAGCATTTT	CASSPTGIVQPQHF
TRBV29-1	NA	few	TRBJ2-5	TGCAGCGTTGAGGTGAGGCAGCAGGAGACCCAGTACTTC	CSVEVRQQETQYF
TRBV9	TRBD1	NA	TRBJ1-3	TGTGCCAGCAGCGTAGCCATCGACAGGGAGGAAAACACCATATATTTT	CASSVAIDREENTIYF
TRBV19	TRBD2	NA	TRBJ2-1	TGTGCCAGTAGTATAGATCCAGGACTAGCGACCTACAATGAGCAGTTCTTC	CASSIDPGLATYNEQFF
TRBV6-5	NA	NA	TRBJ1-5	TGTGCCAGCAGTAGTCAGAATCAGCCCCAGCATTTT	CASSSQNQPQHF
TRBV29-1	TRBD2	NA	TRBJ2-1	TGCAGCGTAACAGTCGGGACTAGCTACAATGAGCAGTTCTTC	CSVTVGTSYNEQFF
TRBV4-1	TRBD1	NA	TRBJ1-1	TGCGCCAGCAGCCCGCAGGGAACAGGGGGTAGGGAGAACACTGAAGCTTTCTTT	CASSPQGTGGRENTEAFF
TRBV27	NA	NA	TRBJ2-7	TGTGCCAGCGGGGGGAGGCCTATCTACGAGCAGTACTTC	CASGGRPIYEQYF
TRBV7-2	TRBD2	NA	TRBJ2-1	TGTGCCAGCAGCGCCGGACTAGCAGCCGAGCAGTTCTTC	CASSAGLAAEQFF
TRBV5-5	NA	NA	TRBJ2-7	TGTGCCAGCAGCTTGGGGACAGAAAATTACGAGCAGTACTTC	CASSLGTENYEQYF
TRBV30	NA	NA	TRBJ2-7	TGTGCCTGGAGTGTTCTCGGACTTTCCTACGAGCAGTACTTC	CAWSVLGLSYEQYF
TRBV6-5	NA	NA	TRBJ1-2	TGTGCCAGCAGTTACTCGGGGGGGACTAACTATGGCTACACCTTC	CASSYSGGTNYGYTF
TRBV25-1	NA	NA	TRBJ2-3	TGTGCCAGCGAGAGGGGCACAGATACGCAGTATTTT	CASERGTDTQYF
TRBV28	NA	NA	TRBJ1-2	TGTGCCAGCAGTTTCGATTCAGGGTTCGGTGGCTACACCTTC	CASSFDSGFGGYTF
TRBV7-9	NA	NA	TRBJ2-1	TGTGCCAGCAGCTTAGATTGGACGGGGATGAATGAGCAGTTCTTC	CASSLDWTGMNEQFF
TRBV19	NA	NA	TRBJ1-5	TGTGCCAGTAGTACAGGAATCAATCAGCCCCAGCATTTT	CASSTGINQPQHF
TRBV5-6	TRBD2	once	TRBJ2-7	TGTGCCAGCGCGGTGGGGGGGAGCTCCTACGAGCAGTACTTC	CASAVGGSSYEQYF
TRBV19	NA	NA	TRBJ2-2	TGTGCCAGTAGTATCCCCTCCAGGGAGAACACCGGGGAGCTGTTTTTT	CASSIPSRENTGELFF
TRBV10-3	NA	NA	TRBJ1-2	TGTGCCATCAGTGAGTCGAGGATGACCAAGACTAACTATGGCTACACCTTC	CAISESRMTKTNYGYTF
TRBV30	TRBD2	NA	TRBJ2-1	TGTGCCTGGAGTTGGGGCGGGAGTTCCGATGAGCAGTTCTTC	CAWSWGGSSDEQFF
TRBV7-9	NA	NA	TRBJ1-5	TGTGCCAGCAGCTTAGAATCAGGGGAAGATCAGCCCCAGCATTTT	CASSLESGEDQPQHF
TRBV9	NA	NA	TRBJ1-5	TGTGCCAGCAGTGCCGGAATATCCGGGATTCAGCCCCAGCATTTT	CASSAGISGIQPQHF
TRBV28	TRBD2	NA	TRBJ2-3	TGTGCGCACTCCTCAGCGGGCGGGGGGGATCCAGATACGCAGTATTTT	CAHSSAGGGDPDTQYF
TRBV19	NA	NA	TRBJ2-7	TGTGCCAGTAGTCCCCAGACGGGAGAATACGAGCAGTACTTC	CASSPQTGEYEQYF
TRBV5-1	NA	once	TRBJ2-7	TGCGCCAGCAGCTTGAACAGGCCCTACGAGCAGTACTTC	CASSLNRPYEQYF
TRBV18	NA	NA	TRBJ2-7	TGTGCCAGCTCACCGGGGGCGGAGGCCGAGCAGTACTTC	CASSPGAEAEQYF
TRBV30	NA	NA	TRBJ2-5	TGTGCCTGGAGTGACGGACAGCCCTATGGGACCCAGTACTTC	CAWSDGQPYGTQYF
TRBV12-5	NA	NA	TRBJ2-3	TGTGCTAGTGGTACGGACAGATTGAGCACAGATACGCAGTATTTT	CASGTDRLSTDTQYF
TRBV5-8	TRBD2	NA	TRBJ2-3	TGTGCCAGCAGCTATACTAGCGGGGTCACAGATACGCAGTATTTT	CASSYTSGVTDTQYF
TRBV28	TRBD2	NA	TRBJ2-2	TGTGCCAGCAGTTCCCCGACACTAGCGGGAGGTTTCACCGGGGAGCTGTTTTTT	CASSSPTLAGGFTGELFF
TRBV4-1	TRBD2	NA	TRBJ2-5	TGCGCCAGCAGCCAAGCCTACAGACTAGCGGGGGAAGAGACCCAGTACTTC	CASSQAYRLAGEETQYF
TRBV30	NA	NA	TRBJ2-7	TGTGCCTGGAGTGTAGGGGACAACTACGAGCAGTACTTC	CAWSVGDNYEQYF
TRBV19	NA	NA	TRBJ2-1	TGTGCCAGTAGTGCCACAGGGAGCTCCTACAATGAGCAGTTCTTC	CASSATGSSYNEQFF
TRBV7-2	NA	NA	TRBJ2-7	TGTGCCAGCAGCTTAGTCGACAGTACCTACGAGCAGTACTTC	CASSLVDSTYEQYF
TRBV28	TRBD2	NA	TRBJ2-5	TGTGCCAGCAAGTCGGGACTAGCCCTCGGCGAGACCCAGTACTTC	CASKSGLALGETQYF
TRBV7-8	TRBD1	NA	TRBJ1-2	TGTGCCAGCAGCATCGGACAGGGGGCGGACTATGGCTACACCTTC	CASSIGQGADYGYTF
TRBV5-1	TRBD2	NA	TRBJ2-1	TGCGCCAGCAGAGGTAGCGGGAGCTCCTACAATGAGCAGTTCTTC	CASRGSGSSYNEQFF
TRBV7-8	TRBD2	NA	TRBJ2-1	TGTGCCAGCAGCCCCCCTGGATGGGGGGGGTCGGATGAGCAGTTCTTC	CASSPPGWGGSDEQFF